This TCR beta chain was observed in a study of blood T cell repertoires in COVID-19. On the study more broadly: COVID-19 samples collected from the United States, Italy and Spain covered acute and convalescent phases. T cells, B-cell-depleted T cells, or PBMCs provided the cDNA or gDNA that served as material.

V lost 8 bases and J lost 0; bases outside the gene matches: 3. This CDR3 is 13 amino acids long. Germline CDR1 reads PRHDT; CDR2 reads FYEKMQ (reference sequence). The protocol was immunoSEQ multiplex PCR, while the TCRdb copy is restricted to in-frame clones and leaves out a portion. The repertoire holds about 190,000 clones, with about 86% as singletons. The TCR originated in a woman younger than 45 with active or convalescent COVID-19. The genes are TRBV13 and TRBJ2-7, with 8 bases identical to TRBD2. Sequencing input: peripheral blood. The chain's CDR3 is CASRLAPSYEQYF. The CDR3 nucleotides are TGTGCCAGCCGACTAGCGCCCTCCTACGAGCAGTACTTC. Complete variable domain (other parts from reference TRBV13 and TRBJ2-7): AAGVIQSPRHLIKEKRETATLKCYPIPRHDTVYWYQQGPGQDPQFLISFYEKMQSDKGSIPDRFSAQQFSDYHSELNMSSLELGDSALYFCASRLAPSYEQYFGPGTRLTVT.